These T cell receptor beta chains were read from a single sample in a study of blood T cell repertoires in COVID-19. TCRdb's copy holds only in-frame clones and misses some; the assay was immunoSEQ multiplex PCR. The sample carries 300,000 to 450,000 clones, 70% to 90% recorded once. Sequencing was carried out using peripheral blood. The receptors originated from a woman aged 25 to 39 with COVID-19, enrolled during active disease. The CDR3 runs from the conserved cysteine through the conserved F or W. Expanded clones are given a class, and other clones once, few, many or no size at all.

V	size	J	CDR3
TRBV20-1	NA	TRBJ1-1	CSASRDRGNTEAFF
TRBV4-1	few	TRBJ2-1	CASSQETGYNEQFF
TRBV28	NA	TRBJ1-2	CASSLRAGGYGYTF
TRBV21-1	NA	TRBJ2-3	CASSIPGQGTTDTQYF
TRBV5-5	NA	TRBJ1-2	CASSLVTRDKFYGYTF
TRBV28	NA	TRBJ1-4	CASSYRGFGEKLFF
TRBV19	few	TRBJ2-5	CASAGQGQETQYF
TRBV19	NA	TRBJ1-5	CASSMDQGHNQPQHF
TRBV5-1	NA	TRBJ2-1	CASSSGNWVHEQFF
TRBV5-6	NA	TRBJ2-7	CASSLVWRDDKNEQYF
TRBV2	NA	TRBJ1-5	CASSQDGNSNQPQHF
TRBV28	NA	TRBJ2-2	CASSPLAGGTGELFF
TRBV15	once	TRBJ2-6	CATSREGRDRFSGANVLTF
TRBV19	NA	TRBJ2-2	CASRAVAPLNTGELFF
TRBV28	NA	TRBJ1-1	CASSPQASNTEAFF